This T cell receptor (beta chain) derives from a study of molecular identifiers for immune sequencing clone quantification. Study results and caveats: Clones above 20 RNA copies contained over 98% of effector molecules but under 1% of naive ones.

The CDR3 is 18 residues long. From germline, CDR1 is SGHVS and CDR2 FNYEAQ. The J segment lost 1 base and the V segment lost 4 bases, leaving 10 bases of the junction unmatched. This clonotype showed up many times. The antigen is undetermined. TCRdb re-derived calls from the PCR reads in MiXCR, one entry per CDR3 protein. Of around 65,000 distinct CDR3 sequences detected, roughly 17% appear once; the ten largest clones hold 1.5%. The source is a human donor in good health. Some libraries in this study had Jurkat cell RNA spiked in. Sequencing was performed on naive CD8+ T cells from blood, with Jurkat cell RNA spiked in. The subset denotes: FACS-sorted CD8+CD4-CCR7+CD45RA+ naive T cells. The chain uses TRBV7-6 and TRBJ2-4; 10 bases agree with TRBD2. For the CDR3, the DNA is TGTGCCAGCAGCTCCGGAGCGGGAGGGCCTGGGGCCAAAAACATTCAGTACTTC. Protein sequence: CASSSGAGGPGAKNIQYF. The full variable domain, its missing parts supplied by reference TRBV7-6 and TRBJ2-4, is GAGVSQSPRYKVTKRGQDVALRCDPISGHVSLYWYRQALGQGPEFLTYFNYEAQQDKSGLPNDRFSAERPEGSISTLTIQRTEQRDSAMYRCASSSGAGGPGAKNIQYFGAGTRLSVL.